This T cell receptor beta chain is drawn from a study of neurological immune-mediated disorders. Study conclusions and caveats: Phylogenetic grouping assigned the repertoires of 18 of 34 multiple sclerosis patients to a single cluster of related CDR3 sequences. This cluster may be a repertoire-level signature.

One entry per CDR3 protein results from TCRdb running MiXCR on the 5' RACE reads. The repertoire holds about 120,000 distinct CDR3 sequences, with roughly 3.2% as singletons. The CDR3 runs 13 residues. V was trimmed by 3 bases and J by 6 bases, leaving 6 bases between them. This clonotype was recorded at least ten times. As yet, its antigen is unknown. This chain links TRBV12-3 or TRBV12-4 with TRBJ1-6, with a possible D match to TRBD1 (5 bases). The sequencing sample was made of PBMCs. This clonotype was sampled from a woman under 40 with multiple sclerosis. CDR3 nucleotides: TGTGCCAGCAGTTTGGGGGTTAATTCACCCCTCCACTTT. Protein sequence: CASSLGVNSPLHF.